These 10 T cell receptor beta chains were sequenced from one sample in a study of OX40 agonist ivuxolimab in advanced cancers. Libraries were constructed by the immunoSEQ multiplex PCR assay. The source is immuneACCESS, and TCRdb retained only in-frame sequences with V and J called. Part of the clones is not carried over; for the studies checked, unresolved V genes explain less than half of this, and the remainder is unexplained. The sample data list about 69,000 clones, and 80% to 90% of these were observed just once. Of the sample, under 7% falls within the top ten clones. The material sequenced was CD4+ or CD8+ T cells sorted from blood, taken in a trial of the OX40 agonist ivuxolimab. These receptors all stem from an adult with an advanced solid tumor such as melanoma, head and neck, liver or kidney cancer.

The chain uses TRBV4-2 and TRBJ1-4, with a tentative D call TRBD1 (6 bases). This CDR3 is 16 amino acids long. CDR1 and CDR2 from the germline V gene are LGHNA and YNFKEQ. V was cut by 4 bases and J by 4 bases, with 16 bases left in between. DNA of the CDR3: TGTGCCAGCAGCCGGGATAGGACAGAGTATAATGAAAAACTGTTTTTT. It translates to CASSRDRTEYNEKLFF.

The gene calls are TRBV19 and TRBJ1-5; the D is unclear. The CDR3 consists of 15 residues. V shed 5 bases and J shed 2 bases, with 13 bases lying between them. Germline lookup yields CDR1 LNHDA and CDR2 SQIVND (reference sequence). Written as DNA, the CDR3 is TGTGCCAGTAGTTTAGGGTGGCTAGGCAATCAGCCCCAGCATTTT. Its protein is CASSLGWLGNQPQHF.

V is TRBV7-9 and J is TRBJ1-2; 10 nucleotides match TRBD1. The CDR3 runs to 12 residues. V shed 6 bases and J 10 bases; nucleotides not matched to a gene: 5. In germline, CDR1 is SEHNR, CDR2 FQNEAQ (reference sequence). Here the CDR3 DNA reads TGTGCCAGCAGTCCCGGGACAGGGGTCTACACCTTC. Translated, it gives CASSPGTGVYTF.

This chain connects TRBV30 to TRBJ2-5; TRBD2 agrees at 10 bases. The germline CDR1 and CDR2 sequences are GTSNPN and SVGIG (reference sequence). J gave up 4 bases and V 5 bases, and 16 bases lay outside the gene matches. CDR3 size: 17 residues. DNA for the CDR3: TGTGCCTGGGTTGGACTAGCGGCACGACGAGGACCAGAGACCCAGTACTTC. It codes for CAWVGLAARRGPETQYF.

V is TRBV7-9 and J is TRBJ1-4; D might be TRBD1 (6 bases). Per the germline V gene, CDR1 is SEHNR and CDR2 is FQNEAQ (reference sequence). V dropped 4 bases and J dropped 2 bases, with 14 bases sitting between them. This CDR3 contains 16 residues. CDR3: CASSSRDRRTNEKLFF. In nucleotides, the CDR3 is TGTGCCAGCAGCTCCAGAGACAGGAGGACTAATGAAAAACTGTTTTTT.

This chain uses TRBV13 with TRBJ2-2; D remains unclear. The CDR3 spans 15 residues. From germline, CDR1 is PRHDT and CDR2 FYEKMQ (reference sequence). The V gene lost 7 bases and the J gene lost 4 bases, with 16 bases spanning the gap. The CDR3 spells CASIITGEGTGELFF. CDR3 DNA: TGTGCCAGCATCATAACTGGAGAAGGCACCGGGGAGCTGTTTTTT.

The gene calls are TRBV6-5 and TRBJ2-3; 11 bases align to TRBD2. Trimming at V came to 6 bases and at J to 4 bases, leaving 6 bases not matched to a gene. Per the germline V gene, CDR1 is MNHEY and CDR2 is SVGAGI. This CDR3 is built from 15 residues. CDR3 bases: TGTGCCAGCAGCCTAGCGGGAGGCCTGGCAGATACGCAGTATTTT. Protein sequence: CASSLAGGLADTQYF.

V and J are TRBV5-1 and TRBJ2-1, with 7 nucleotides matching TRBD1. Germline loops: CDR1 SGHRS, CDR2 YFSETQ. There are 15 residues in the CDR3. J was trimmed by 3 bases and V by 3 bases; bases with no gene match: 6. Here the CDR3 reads CASSYTGTDYNEQFF. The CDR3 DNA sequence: TGCGCCAGCAGCTACACCGGGACAGACTACAATGAGCAGTTCTTC.

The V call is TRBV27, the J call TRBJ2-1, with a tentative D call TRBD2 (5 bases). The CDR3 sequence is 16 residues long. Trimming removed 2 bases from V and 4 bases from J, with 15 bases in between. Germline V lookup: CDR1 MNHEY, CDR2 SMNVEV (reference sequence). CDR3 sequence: CASSLVGGTFYNEQFF. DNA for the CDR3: TGTGCCAGCAGTTTAGTAGGAGGCACCTTTTACAATGAGCAGTTCTTC.

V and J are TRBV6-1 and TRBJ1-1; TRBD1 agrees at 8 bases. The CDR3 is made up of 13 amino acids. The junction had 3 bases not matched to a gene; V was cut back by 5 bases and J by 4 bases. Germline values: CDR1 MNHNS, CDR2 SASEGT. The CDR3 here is CASSSGGITEAFF. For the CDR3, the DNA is TGTGCCAGCAGTTCAGGGGGCATCACTGAAGCTTTCTTT.